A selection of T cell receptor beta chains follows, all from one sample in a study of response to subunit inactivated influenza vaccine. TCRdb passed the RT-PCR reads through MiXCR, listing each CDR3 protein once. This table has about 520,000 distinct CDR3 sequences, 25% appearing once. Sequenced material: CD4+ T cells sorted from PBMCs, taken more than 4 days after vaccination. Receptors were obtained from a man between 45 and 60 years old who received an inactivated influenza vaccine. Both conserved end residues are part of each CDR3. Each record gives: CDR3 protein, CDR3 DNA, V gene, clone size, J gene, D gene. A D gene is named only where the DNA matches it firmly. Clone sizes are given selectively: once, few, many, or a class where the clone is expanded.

cdr3_aa: CSATTGLLSDTQYF; cdr3_nt: TGCAGTGCTACCACTGGACTCTTGTCAGATACGCAGTATTTT; v_call: TRBV20-1; clone_size: .; j_call: TRBJ2-3; d_call: .
cdr3_aa: CASSLQGGYTF; cdr3_nt: TGTGCCAGCAGCTTACAGGGTGGCTACACCTTC; v_call: TRBV7-9; clone_size: many; j_call: TRBJ1-2; d_call: .
cdr3_aa: CSALQRTGYGGNEKLFF; cdr3_nt: TGCAGTGCCCTGCAAAGGACAGGGTACGGCGGGAATGAAAAACTGTTTTTT; v_call: TRBV20-1; clone_size: .; j_call: TRBJ1-4; d_call: TRBD1
cdr3_aa: CASSLQRTSGRWNEQFF; cdr3_nt: TGTGCCAGCAGCCTGCAGAGGACTAGCGGGAGATGGAATGAGCAGTTCTTC; v_call: TRBV4-2; clone_size: few; j_call: TRBJ2-1; d_call: TRBD2
cdr3_aa: CASSLGLGLSYNEQFF; cdr3_nt: TGCGCCAGCAGCTTGGGGTTGGGATTATCCTACAATGAGCAGTTCTTC; v_call: TRBV5-1; clone_size: .; j_call: TRBJ2-1; d_call: .
cdr3_aa: CASRLGTGGNYEQYF; cdr3_nt: TGTGCCAGCAGGCTCGGGACAGGGGGTAACTACGAGCAGTACTTC; v_call: TRBV28; clone_size: few; j_call: TRBJ2-7; d_call: TRBD1
cdr3_aa: CAITSGGEQFF; cdr3_nt: TGTGCCATCACTAGCGGGGGAGAGCAGTTCTTC; v_call: TRBV6-2/TRBV6-3; clone_size: few; j_call: TRBJ2-1; d_call: TRBD2
cdr3_aa: CASSPLGISTDTQYF; cdr3_nt: TGTGCCAGCAGCCCCCTAGGAATTAGCACAGATACGCAGTATTTT; v_call: TRBV7-2; clone_size: few; j_call: TRBJ2-3; d_call: .
cdr3_aa: CSANTAVRTDTQYF; cdr3_nt: TGCAGTGCTAATACAGCGGTTAGGACAGATACGCAGTATTTT; v_call: TRBV20-1; clone_size: few; j_call: TRBJ2-3; d_call: .
cdr3_aa: CCARGPVRGQRNTEAFF; cdr3_nt: TGCTGTGCTAGAGGACCAGTTAGAGGCCAGAGGAACACTGAAGCTTTCTTT; v_call: TRBV20-1; clone_size: .; j_call: TRBJ1-1; d_call: .
cdr3_aa: CASSPGQGVYEQYF; cdr3_nt: TGCGCCAGCAGCCCAGGACAGGGGGTCTACGAGCAGTACTTC; v_call: TRBV5-1; clone_size: many; j_call: TRBJ2-7; d_call: TRBD1
cdr3_aa: CASSGSTGANYGYTF; cdr3_nt: TGCGCCAGCAGCGGAAGCACAGGAGCCAACTATGGCTACACCTTC; v_call: TRBV5-1; clone_size: few; j_call: TRBJ1-2; d_call: .
cdr3_aa: CASVQSVNQPQHF; cdr3_nt: TGTGCCAGTGTTCAGTCGGTGAATCAGCCCCAGCATTTT; v_call: TRBV12-3/TRBV12-4; clone_size: .; j_call: TRBJ1-5; d_call: .
cdr3_aa: CASSPHRVGYEQYF; cdr3_nt: TGTGCCAGCAGCCCCCACAGGGTAGGCTACGAGCAGTACTTC; v_call: TRBV3-1; clone_size: few; j_call: TRBJ2-7; d_call: .
cdr3_aa: CASSEAKQGGSNEKLFF; cdr3_nt: TGTGCCAGCAGTGAAGCAAAACAGGGCGGGTCTAATGAAAAACTGTTTTTT; v_call: TRBV2; clone_size: .; j_call: TRBJ1-4; d_call: .
cdr3_aa: CASSPLWSGDYNEQFF; cdr3_nt: TGTGCCAGCAGCCCCCTCTGGAGCGGTGACTACAATGAGCAGTTCTTC; v_call: TRBV28; clone_size: many; j_call: TRBJ2-1; d_call: .
cdr3_aa: CASSLTGTVNTGELFF; cdr3_nt: TGCGCCAGCAGCCTGACCGGGACAGTTAACACCGGGGAGCTGTTTTTT; v_call: TRBV5-1; clone_size: few; j_call: TRBJ2-2; d_call: TRBD1
cdr3_aa: CASSNRVQLEQYF; cdr3_nt: TGTGCCAGCAGTAACAGGGTTCAGCTCGAGCAGTACTTC; v_call: TRBV12-3/TRBV12-4; clone_size: few; j_call: TRBJ2-7; d_call: .
cdr3_aa: CASSLTREARQFF; cdr3_nt: TGCGCCAGCAGCTTGACTCGGGAGGCTAGGCAGTTCTTC; v_call: TRBV5-1; clone_size: .; j_call: TRBJ2-1; d_call: TRBD2
cdr3_aa: CACQVGLNTGELFF; cdr3_nt: TGTGCCTGCCAGGTGGGCCTGAACACCGGGGAGCTGTTTTTT; v_call: TRBV19; clone_size: .; j_call: TRBJ2-2; d_call: .
cdr3_aa: CSARYPGRDAREQFF; cdr3_nt: TGCAGTGCTAGATACCCCGGCAGGGACGCCCGGGAGCAGTTCTTC; v_call: TRBV20-1; clone_size: .; j_call: TRBJ2-1; d_call: .
cdr3_aa: CSVDTSSSYEQYF; cdr3_nt: TGCAGCGTTGACACCAGCAGCTCCTACGAGCAGTACTTC; v_call: TRBV29-1; clone_size: .; j_call: TRBJ2-7; d_call: .
cdr3_aa: CASSPTSGRVAGELFF; cdr3_nt: TGTGCCAGCAGCCCGACTAGCGGGAGGGTTGCCGGGGAGCTGTTTTTT; v_call: TRBV5-5; clone_size: .; j_call: TRBJ2-2; d_call: TRBD2
cdr3_aa: CASSPGVSGRDTQYF; cdr3_nt: TGTGCCAGCAGTCCCGGGGTCAGCGGACGCGATACGCAGTATTTT; v_call: TRBV12-3/TRBV12-4; clone_size: .; j_call: TRBJ2-3; d_call: .
cdr3_aa: CSAKTAGTTRETQYF; cdr3_nt: TGCAGTGCTAAAACAGCAGGGACCACTCGGGAGACCCAGTACTTC; v_call: TRBV20-1; clone_size: few; j_call: TRBJ2-5; d_call: .
cdr3_aa: CASTTGQKIYSGNTVYF; cdr3_nt: TGTGCCAGCACCACCGGACAGAAGATTTACTCTGGAAACACCGTATATTTT; v_call: TRBV6-1; clone_size: .; j_call: TRBJ1-3; d_call: .
cdr3_aa: CASSLGADSYEQYF; cdr3_nt: TGCGCCAGCAGCTTGGGAGCAGATTCCTACGAGCAGTACTTC; v_call: TRBV5-1; clone_size: few; j_call: TRBJ2-7; d_call: .
cdr3_aa: CGLRGRGFYEQYF; cdr3_nt: TGCGGACTTCGCGGGAGAGGATTCTACGAGCAGTACTTC; v_call: TRBV20-1; clone_size: many; j_call: TRBJ2-7; d_call: TRBD2
cdr3_aa: CASSGRVSGAYEQYF; cdr3_nt: TGCGCCAGCAGCGGTCGGGTCTCAGGGGCTTACGAGCAGTACTTC; v_call: TRBV5-1; clone_size: .; j_call: TRBJ2-7; d_call: .
cdr3_aa: CASSQASGTGISGNTIYF; cdr3_nt: TGTGCCAGCAGCCAAGCATCCGGGACAGGGATTTCTGGAAACACCATATATTTT; v_call: TRBV4-2; clone_size: few; j_call: TRBJ1-3; d_call: TRBD1
cdr3_aa: CASGISGYNEQFF; cdr3_nt: TGTGCCAGTGGGATTAGCGGGTACAATGAGCAGTTCTTC; v_call: TRBV11-1; clone_size: .; j_call: TRBJ2-1; d_call: TRBD2
cdr3_aa: CSAAGGRESTDTQYF; cdr3_nt: TGCAGTGCTGCGGGGGGGCGGGAGAGCACAGATACGCAGTATTTT; v_call: TRBV20-1; clone_size: .; j_call: TRBJ2-3; d_call: TRBD2
cdr3_aa: CASSPSQGHYEQYF; cdr3_nt: TGTGCCAGCAGCCCCAGCCAAGGCCACTACGAGCAGTACTTC; v_call: TRBV7-2; clone_size: many; j_call: TRBJ2-7; d_call: .
cdr3_aa: CASSPEAVLNTEAFF; cdr3_nt: TGCGCCAGCAGCCCGGAGGCAGTTCTCAACACTGAAGCTTTCTTT; v_call: TRBV5-1; clone_size: .; j_call: TRBJ1-1; d_call: .
cdr3_aa: CASSRPTGTTEAFF; cdr3_nt: TGTGCCAGCAGCCGCCCCACAGGGACCACTGAAGCTTTCTTT; v_call: TRBV12-3/TRBV12-4; clone_size: few; j_call: TRBJ1-1; d_call: .
cdr3_aa: CASSAKGGVKNIQYF; cdr3_nt: TGTGCCAGCAGCGCCAAGGGAGGTGTCAAAAACATTCAGTACTTC; v_call: TRBV12-3/TRBV12-4; clone_size: few; j_call: TRBJ2-4; d_call: .
cdr3_aa: CASRRPGLRDPNYGYTF; cdr3_nt: TGTGCCAGCAGACGCCCAGGATTGAGGGATCCCAACTATGGCTACACCTTC; v_call: TRBV11-2; clone_size: .; j_call: TRBJ1-2; d_call: .
cdr3_aa: CASRSSWTGPNYGYTF; cdr3_nt: TGTGCCAGCAGGTCATCTTGGACAGGACCAAACTATGGCTACACCTTC; v_call: TRBV6-1; clone_size: few; j_call: TRBJ1-2; d_call: TRBD1
cdr3_aa: CASSYRGHGETQYF; cdr3_nt: TGTGCCAGCAGCTACAGGGGGCATGGAGAGACCCAGTACTTC; v_call: TRBV12-3/TRBV12-4; clone_size: .; j_call: TRBJ2-5; d_call: TRBD1
cdr3_aa: CASSSGLAGGSNTGELFF; cdr3_nt: TGTGCCAGCAGCTCGGGACTAGCGGGGGGTTCGAACACCGGGGAGCTGTTTTTT; v_call: TRBV3-1; clone_size: .; j_call: TRBJ2-2; d_call: TRBD2
cdr3_aa: CASSYPPGSQPQHF; cdr3_nt: TGTGCCAGCAGTTACCCCCCGGGCTCACAGCCCCAGCATTTT; v_call: TRBV6-2/TRBV6-3; clone_size: many; j_call: TRBJ1-5; d_call: .
cdr3_aa: CASSPQGFGETQYF; cdr3_nt: TGCGCCAGCAGCCCACAGGGGTTCGGAGAGACCCAGTACTTC; v_call: TRBV5-1; clone_size: few; j_call: TRBJ2-5; d_call: TRBD1
cdr3_aa: CASSRGTPPLYNSPLHF; cdr3_nt: TGCGCCAGCAGCCGAGGGACACCCCCGTTATATAATTCACCCCTCCACTTT; v_call: TRBV4-1; clone_size: .; j_call: TRBJ1-6; d_call: .
cdr3_aa: CASSFLEGAGTGELFF; cdr3_nt: TGTGCCAGCAGTTTCTTGGAGGGGGCAGGTACCGGGGAGCTGTTTTTT; v_call: TRBV12-3/TRBV12-4; clone_size: few; j_call: TRBJ2-2; d_call: .
cdr3_aa: CASSLAAGHTDTQYF; cdr3_nt: TGCGCCAGCAGCTTGGCCGCAGGGCACACAGATACGCAGTATTTT; v_call: TRBV5-1; clone_size: .; j_call: TRBJ2-3; d_call: .
cdr3_aa: CASSQGRPYGANVLTF; cdr3_nt: TGTGCCAGCAGCCAGGGCCGGCCGTATGGGGCCAACGTCCTGACTTTC; v_call: TRBV3-1; clone_size: few; j_call: TRBJ2-6; d_call: .
cdr3_aa: CATSRGGDVAEAFF; cdr3_nt: TGTGCCACCAGCAGAGGTGGGGATGTGGCTGAAGCTTTCTTT; v_call: TRBV15; clone_size: .; j_call: TRBJ1-1; d_call: .
cdr3_aa: CASSLRPGGIYEQYF; cdr3_nt: TGTGCCAGCAGCTTAAGGCCAGGGGGGATTTACGAGCAGTACTTC; v_call: TRBV7-2; clone_size: .; j_call: TRBJ2-7; d_call: .
cdr3_aa: CSARDWGRGTTTDTQYF; cdr3_nt: TGCAGTGCTAGAGACTGGGGTCGGGGGACGACAACAGATACGCAGTATTTT; v_call: TRBV20-1; clone_size: few; j_call: TRBJ2-3; d_call: .